One sample yielded the 19 T cell receptor beta chains listed below, sequenced in a study of T cells in Graves' hyperthyroidism and ophthalmopathy. Amplification yielded TCR beta CDR3 regions, with RNA transcripts as the source. The HTBI set primed first-round TCR CDR3 RT-PCR. MiXCR was run by TCRdb on the multiplex PCR reads, yielding one entry per CDR3 protein. The data contain approximately 700,000 distinct CDR3 sequences, around 17% of them singletons. What was sequenced was blood. The receptors come from a young man with Graves' hyperthyroidism.

This clonotype has ten or more counts. This sequence joins TRBV6-1 and TRBJ2-1; TRBD2 matches 9 bases. The CDR3 totals 13 residues. CDR1 and CDR2 (germline): MNHNS, SASEGT. The V gene end was trimmed by 8 bases and the J gene end by 7 bases; junction bases not matched to a gene: 6. CDR3 amino acids: CASGFLAGNEQFF. CDR3 bases: TGTGCCAGCGGATTCCTAGCGGGGAATGAGCAGTTCTTC.

The chain employs TRBV11-2 and TRBJ2-5; 9 bases fit TRBD1. The germline V gene encodes CDR1 SGHAT and CDR2 FQNNGV. The CDR3 is made up of 16 amino acids. Losses at the gene ends were 6 bases for V and 6 bases for J; bases not matched to a gene: 14. CDR3 in amino acids: CASRVSFTGGRQTQYF. In DNA form, the CDR3 reads TGTGCCAGCAGGGTTTCATTTACAGGGGGCCGGCAGACCCAGTACTTC.

Many counts were recorded for this clonotype. This sequence joins TRBV11-1 and TRBJ1-1; perhaps TRBD1 as D (6 bases). CDR1 is SGHAT, CDR2 FQDESV, per germline (reference sequence). The CDR3 has 15 residues. Trimming took 4 bases from V and 0 from J, leaving 12 bases between them. CDR3 loop: CASSSTGTMNTEAFF. The CDR3 nucleotides are TGTGCCAGCAGCTCCACAGGGACTATGAACACTGAAGCTTTCTTT.

This clonotype was seen only a few times. The gene calls are TRBV12-3 or TRBV12-4 and TRBJ1-5; no reliable D call. CDR3 length equals 16 residues. With 1 base removed from V and 0 bases from J, the gap between germline ends came to 10 bases. CDR3 DNA: TGTGCCAGCAGTTTAGGAGGGCGGTATAGCAATCAGCCCCAGCATTTT. This translates into CASSLGGRYSNQPQHF.

V gene TRBV6-1 combines with J gene TRBJ2-5; TRBD2 agrees at 12 bases. Germline V lookup: CDR1 MNHNS, CDR2 SASEGT. The CDR3 runs 16 residues. V lost 10 bases and J lost 1; bases outside the gene matches: 10. In DNA form, the CDR3 reads TGTGCCACCGCATTCCTAGCGGGAGGGTTCCAAGAGACCCAGTACTTC. This codes for CATAFLAGGFQETQYF.

This clonotype was counted ten times or more. V and J are TRBV7-2 and TRBJ2-5; tentative D call: TRBD2 (6 bases). The CDR3 extends over 15 amino acids. V was pared by 1 base and J by 5 bases, with 14 bases between. CDR1 SGHTA and CDR2 FQGNSA come from the germline V gene. The CDR3 nucleotides read TGTGCCAGCAGCTTAGGGGTTACGGGAGTGGAGACCCAGTACTTC. It translates to CASSLGVTGVETQYF.

Ten or more counts support this clonotype. The rearrangement joins TRBV12-3 or TRBV12-4 to TRBJ2-1; D gene unclear. With 7 bases removed from V and 8 bases from J, the gap between germline ends came to 18 bases. There are 14 residues in the CDR3. The DNA for the CDR3 is TGTGCCAGCATTCAGGCGGTGGGGTTCCATGAGCAGTTCTTC. Translation: CASIQAVGFHEQFF.

This clonotype was seen more than once but under ten times. The rearrangement links TRBV12-3 or TRBV12-4 to TRBJ1-2; TRBD1 might be the D (6 bases). Trimming left V 5 bases short and J 8 bases short, with 12 bases between. This CDR3 spans 12 amino acids. The CDR3 region has the DNA TGTGCCAGCAGTACAGGGACTTGGGGCTACACCTTC. It translates to CASSTGTWGYTF.

This clonotype was detected many times. This sequence joins TRBV9 and TRBJ2-7, with no clear D. This CDR3 spans 14 amino acids. V dropped 0 bases and J dropped 0 bases, with 7 bases sitting between them. The germline V gene has CDR1 SGDLS and CDR2 YYNGEE. CDR3 DNA sequence: TGTGCCAGCAGCGTAGGGGGTAGCTCCTACGAGCAGTACTTC. Residues: CASSVGGSSYEQYF. Together with reference TRBV9 and TRBJ2-7, the CDR3 gives the full variable domain: DSGVTQTPKHLITATGQRVTLRCSPRSGDLSVYWYQQSLDQGLQFLIQYYNGEERAKGNILERFSAQQFPDLHSELNLSSLELGDSALYFCASSVGGSSYEQYFGPGTRLTVT.

The chain combines TRBV28 with TRBJ1-6, with no clear D. Trimming took off 8 bases at V and 7 bases at J, with 12 bases between the two ends. This CDR3 has 13 amino acids. From germline, CDR1 is MDHEN and CDR2 SYDVKM. CDR3 bases: TGTGCCAGCCACAACGACCTAAATTCACCCCTCCACTTT. Translated: CASHNDLNSPLHF.

The sample holds a few counts of this clonotype. V is TRBV14 and J is TRBJ2-7, with a tentative D call TRBD1 (6 bases). Germline lookup yields CDR1 SGHDN and CDR2 FVKESK. The CDR3 sequence is 13 residues long. The V gene lost 3 bases and the J gene lost 2 bases, with 8 bases spanning the gap. The DNA for the CDR3 is TGTGCCAGCAGCCACGGGGACACCTACGAGCAGTACTTC. Amino acid sequence: CASSHGDTYEQYF.

This clonotype has only a few counts. The V call is TRBV20-1, the J call TRBJ2-2; D might be TRBD2 (6 bases). CDR1 is DFQATT, CDR2 SNEGSKA, per germline (reference sequence). With 6 bases removed from V and 4 bases from J, the gap between germline ends came to 18 bases. The length of the CDR3 is 15 residues. The CDR3 loop is CSAAGRELGTGELFF. The CDR3 DNA reads as TGCAGTGCCGCGGGAAGGGAGTTGGGCACCGGGGAGCTGTTTTTT.

The chain links TRBV29-1 to TRBJ2-1; no clear D. Germline lookup yields CDR1 SQVTM and CDR2 ANQGSEA. The V gene lost 6 bases and the J gene lost 12 bases, with 9 bases spanning the gap. The CDR3 spans 9 residues. The CDR3, as DNA: TGCAGCGTGGGAAAGGGGCAGTTCTTC. This codes for CSVGKGQFF.

At least ten counts were recorded for this clonotype. The gene calls are TRBV7-8 and TRBJ2-1; the D is unclear. The CDR3 runs 11 residues. From germline, CDR1 is SGHVS and CDR2 FQNEAQ. V shed 4 bases and J shed 6 bases, with 4 bases lying between them. The CDR3 region is CASSSFNEQFF. The CDR3, as DNA: TGTGCCAGCAGCTCTTTCAATGAGCAGTTCTTC.

The genes are TRBV19 and TRBJ1-2, with D unresolved. V lost 3 bases and J 0 bases, leaving 11 bases between the germline ends. The germline V gene encodes CDR1 LNHDA and CDR2 SQIVND (reference sequence). CDR3 length: 15 residues. The CDR3 spells CASSILSVANYGYTF. CDR3 nucleotide sequence: TGTGCCAGTAGTATTCTATCGGTGGCTAACTATGGCTACACCTTC.

This clonotype appeared many times. The rearrangement links TRBV2 to TRBJ2-7; no definite D call. The V gene's germline CDR1 is SNHLY and CDR2 FYNNEI. The CDR3 length is 14 residues. Between the trimmed V and J ends, which lost 1 base and 4 bases, there was a span of 11 bases. CDR3 sequence reads: CASSEEGELYEQYF. The CDR3 DNA reads TGTGCCAGCAGTGAAGAAGGAGAACTATACGAGCAGTACTTC.

The gene calls are TRBV11-3 and TRBJ2-7; the match to TRBD2 covers 7 bases. The ends lost 5 bases at V and 6 bases at J; junction bases unmatched: 16. Germline V lookup: CDR1 SGHNT, CDR2 YENEEA. CDR3 length: 16 residues. The chain's CDR3 is CASSNRMGQGGAEQYF. As DNA, the CDR3 is TGTGCCAGCAGCAATAGGATGGGCCAGGGAGGGGCCGAGCAGTACTTC.

This clonotype has a count of ten or more. The chain joins TRBV6-5 to TRBJ1-1; no clear D. The germline gives CDR1 MNHEY, CDR2 SVGAGI. The CDR3 extends over 18 amino acids. Trimming left V 0 bases short and J 4 bases short, with 21 bases between. The CDR3 region is CASSYSNVDEWAPTEAFF. CDR3 nucleotides: TGTGCCAGCAGTTACTCGAACGTAGATGAATGGGCGCCCACTGAAGCTTTCTTT.

This clonotype was detected ten times or more. J is TRBJ2-7 and V is TRBV27; TRBD1 might be the D (5 bases). Germline V gene sequence: CDR1 MNHEY, CDR2 SMNVEV (reference sequence). Deletions cut 0 bases from V and 4 bases from J, with 13 bases between. The CDR3 covers 15 residues. CDR3 in amino acids: CASSLSMGQGYEQYF. The CDR3 nucleotides read TGTGCCAGCAGTTTATCGATGGGGCAGGGTTACGAGCAGTACTTC.